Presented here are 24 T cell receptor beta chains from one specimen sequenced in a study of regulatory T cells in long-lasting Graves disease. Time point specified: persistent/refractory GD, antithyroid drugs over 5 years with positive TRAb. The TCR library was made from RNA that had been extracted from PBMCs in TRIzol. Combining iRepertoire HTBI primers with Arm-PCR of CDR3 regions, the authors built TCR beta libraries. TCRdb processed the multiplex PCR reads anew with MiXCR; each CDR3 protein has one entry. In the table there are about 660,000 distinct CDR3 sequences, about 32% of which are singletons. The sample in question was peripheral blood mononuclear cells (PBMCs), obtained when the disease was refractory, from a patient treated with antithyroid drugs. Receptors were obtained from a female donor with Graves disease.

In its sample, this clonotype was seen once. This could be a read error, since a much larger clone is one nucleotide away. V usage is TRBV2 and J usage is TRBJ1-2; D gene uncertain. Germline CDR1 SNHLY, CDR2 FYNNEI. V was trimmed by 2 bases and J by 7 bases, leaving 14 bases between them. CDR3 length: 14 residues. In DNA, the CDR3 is TGTGCCAGCAGTGAATTCGTACAGTCTCGTGGCTACACCTTC. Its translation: CASSEFVQSRGYTF.

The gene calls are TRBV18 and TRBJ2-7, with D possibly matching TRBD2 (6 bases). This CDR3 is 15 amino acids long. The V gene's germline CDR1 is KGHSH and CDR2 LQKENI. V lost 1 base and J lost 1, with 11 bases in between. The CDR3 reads CASSPLGLSSYEQYF. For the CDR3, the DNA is TGTGCCAGCTCACCACTGGGACTGTCTTCCTACGAGCAGTACTTC.

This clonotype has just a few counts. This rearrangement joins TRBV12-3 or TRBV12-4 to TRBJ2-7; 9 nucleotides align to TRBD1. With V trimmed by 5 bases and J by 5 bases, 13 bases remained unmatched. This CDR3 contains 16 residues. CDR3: CASSPNRDRAGNEQYF. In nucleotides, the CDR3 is TGTGCCAGCAGTCCAAACCGGGACAGGGCTGGCAACGAGCAGTACTTC.

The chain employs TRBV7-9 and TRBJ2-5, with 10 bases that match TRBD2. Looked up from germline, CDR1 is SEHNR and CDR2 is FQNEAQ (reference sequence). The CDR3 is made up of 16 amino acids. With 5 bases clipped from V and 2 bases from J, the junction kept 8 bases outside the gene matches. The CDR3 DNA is TGTGCCAGCAGCCAATCACTAGCGGGGATACAAGAGACCCAGTACTTC. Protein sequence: CASSQSLAGIQETQYF. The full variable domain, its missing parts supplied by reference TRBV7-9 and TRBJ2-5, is DTGVSQNPRHKITKRGQNVTFRCDPISEHNRLYWYRQTLGQGPEFLTYFQNEAQLEKSRLLSDRFSAERPKGSFSTLEIQRTEQGDSAMYLCASSQSLAGIQETQYFGPGTRLLVL.

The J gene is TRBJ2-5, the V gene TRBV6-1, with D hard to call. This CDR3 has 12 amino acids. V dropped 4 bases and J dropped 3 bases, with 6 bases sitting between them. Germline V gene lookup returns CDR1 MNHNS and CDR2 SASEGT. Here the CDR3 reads CASSGVEETQYF. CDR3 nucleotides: TGTGCCAGCAGTGGAGTCGAAGAGACCCAGTACTTC.

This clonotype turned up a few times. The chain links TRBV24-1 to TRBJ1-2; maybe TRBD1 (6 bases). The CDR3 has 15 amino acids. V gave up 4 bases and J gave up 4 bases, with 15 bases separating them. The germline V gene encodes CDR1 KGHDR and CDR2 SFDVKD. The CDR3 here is CATSDRRGDVYGYTF. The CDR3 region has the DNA TGTGCCACCAGTGACCGAAGGGGGGACGTCTATGGCTACACCTTC.

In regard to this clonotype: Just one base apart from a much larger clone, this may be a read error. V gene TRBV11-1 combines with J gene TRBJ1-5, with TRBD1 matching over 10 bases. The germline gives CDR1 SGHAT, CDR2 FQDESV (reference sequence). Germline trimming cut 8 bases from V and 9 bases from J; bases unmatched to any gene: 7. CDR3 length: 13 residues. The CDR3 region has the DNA TGTGCCAGCGGCCCCGACAGGGGGCGGCCCCAGCATTTT. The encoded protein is CASGPDRGRPQHF.

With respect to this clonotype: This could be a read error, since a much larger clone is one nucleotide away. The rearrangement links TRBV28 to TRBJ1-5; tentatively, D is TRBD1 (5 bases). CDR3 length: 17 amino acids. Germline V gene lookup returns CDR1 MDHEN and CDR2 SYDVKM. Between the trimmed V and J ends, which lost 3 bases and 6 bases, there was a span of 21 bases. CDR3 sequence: CASSFGTALKGSQPQHF. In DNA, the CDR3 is TGTGCCAGCAGTTTCGGGACGGCACTTAAGGGCAGTCAGCCCCAGCATTTT.

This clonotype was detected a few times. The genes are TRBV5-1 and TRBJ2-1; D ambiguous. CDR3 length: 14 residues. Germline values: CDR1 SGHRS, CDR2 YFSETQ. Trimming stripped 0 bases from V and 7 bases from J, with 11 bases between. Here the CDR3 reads CASSLVGSENEQFF. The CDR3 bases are TGCGCCAGCAGCTTGGTCGGTAGTGAAAATGAGCAGTTCTTC. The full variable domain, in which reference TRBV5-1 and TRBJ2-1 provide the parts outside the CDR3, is KAGVTQTPRYLIKTRGQQVTLSCSPISGHRSVSWYQQTPGQGLQFLFEYFSETQRNKGNFPGRFSGRQFSNSRSEMNVSTLELGDSALYLCASSLVGSENEQFFGPGTRLTVL.

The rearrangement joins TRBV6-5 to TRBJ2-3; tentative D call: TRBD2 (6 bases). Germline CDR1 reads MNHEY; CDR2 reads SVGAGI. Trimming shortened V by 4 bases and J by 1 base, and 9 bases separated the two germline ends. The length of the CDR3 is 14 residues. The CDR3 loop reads CASSLGGRTDTQYF. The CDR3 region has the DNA TGTGCCAGCAGTTTAGGAGGGCGCACAGATACGCAGTATTTT.

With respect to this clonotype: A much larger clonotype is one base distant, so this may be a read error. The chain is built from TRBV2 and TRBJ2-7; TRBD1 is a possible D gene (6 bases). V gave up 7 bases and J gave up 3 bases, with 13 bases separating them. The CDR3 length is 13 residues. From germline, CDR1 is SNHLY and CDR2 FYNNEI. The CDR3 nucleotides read TGTGCCAGCACGCTCGAACAGGGCTACGAGCAGTACTTC. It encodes CASTLEQGYEQYF.

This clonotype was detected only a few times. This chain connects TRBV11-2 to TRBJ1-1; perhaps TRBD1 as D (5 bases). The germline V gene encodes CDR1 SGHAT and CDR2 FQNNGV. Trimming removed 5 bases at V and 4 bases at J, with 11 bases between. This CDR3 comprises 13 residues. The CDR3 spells CASSTGQTTEAFF. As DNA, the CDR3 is TGTGCCAGCAGCACAGGACAAACCACTGAAGCTTTCTTT.

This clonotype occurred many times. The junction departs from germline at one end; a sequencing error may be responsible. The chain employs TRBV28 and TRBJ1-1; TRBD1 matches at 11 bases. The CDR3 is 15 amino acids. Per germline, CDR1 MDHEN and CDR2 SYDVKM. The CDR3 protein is CASSLPGQGGGPGGF. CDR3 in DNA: TGTGCCAGCAGTTTACCGGGACAGGGGGGCGGCCCTGGGGGTTTT.

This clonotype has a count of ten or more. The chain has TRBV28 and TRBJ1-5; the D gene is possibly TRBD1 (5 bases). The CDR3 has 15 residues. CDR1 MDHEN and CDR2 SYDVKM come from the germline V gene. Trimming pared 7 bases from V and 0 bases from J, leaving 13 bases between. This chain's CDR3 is CASIPGGYSNQPQHF. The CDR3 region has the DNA TGTGCCAGCATCCCGGGGGGGTATAGCAATCAGCCCCAGCATTTT.

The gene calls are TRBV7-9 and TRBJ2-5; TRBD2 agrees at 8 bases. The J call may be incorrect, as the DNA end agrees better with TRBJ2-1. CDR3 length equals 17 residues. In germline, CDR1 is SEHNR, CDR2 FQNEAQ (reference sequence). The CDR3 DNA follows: TGTGCCAGCAGCTTGGCTACTAGCGGTAGATACAACAATGAGCAGTTCTTC. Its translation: CASSLATSGRYNNEQFF.

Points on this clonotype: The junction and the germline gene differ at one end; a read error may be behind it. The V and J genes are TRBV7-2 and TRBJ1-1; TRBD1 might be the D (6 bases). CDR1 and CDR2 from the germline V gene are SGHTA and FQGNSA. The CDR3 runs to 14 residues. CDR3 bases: TGTGCCAGCAGCTTAGTAGGGGGGAACACTGAAGCTTCCTTT. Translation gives CASSLVGGNTEASF.

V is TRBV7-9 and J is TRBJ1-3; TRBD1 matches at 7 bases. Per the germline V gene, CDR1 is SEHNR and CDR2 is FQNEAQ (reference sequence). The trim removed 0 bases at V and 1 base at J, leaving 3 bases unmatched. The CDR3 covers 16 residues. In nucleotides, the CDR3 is TGTGCCAGCAGCTTAGCGGGGACAGCGTCTGGAAACACCATATATTTT. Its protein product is CASSLAGTASGNTIYF. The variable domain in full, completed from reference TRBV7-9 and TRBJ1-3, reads DTGVSQNPRHKITKRGQNVTFRCDPISEHNRLYWYRQTLGQGPEFLTYFQNEAQLEKSRLLSDRFSAERPKGSFSTLEIQRTEQGDSAMYLCASSLAGTASGNTIYFGEGSWLTVV.

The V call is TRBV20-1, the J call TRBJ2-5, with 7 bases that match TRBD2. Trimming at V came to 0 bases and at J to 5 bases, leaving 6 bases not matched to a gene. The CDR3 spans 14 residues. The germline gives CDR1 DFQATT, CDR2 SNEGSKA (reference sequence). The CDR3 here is CSARDWGGIETQYF. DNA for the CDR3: TGCAGTGCTAGAGATTGGGGAGGGATTGAGACCCAGTACTTC.

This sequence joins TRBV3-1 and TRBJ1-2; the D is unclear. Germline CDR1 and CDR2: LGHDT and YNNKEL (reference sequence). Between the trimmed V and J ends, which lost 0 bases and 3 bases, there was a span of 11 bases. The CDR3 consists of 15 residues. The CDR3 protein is CASSQDPRPYYGYTF. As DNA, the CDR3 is TGTGCCAGCAGCCAAGACCCCCGACCCTACTATGGCTACACCTTC.

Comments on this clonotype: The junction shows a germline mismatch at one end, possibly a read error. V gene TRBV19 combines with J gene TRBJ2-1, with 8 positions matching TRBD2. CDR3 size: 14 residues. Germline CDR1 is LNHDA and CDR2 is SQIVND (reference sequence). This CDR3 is CASGILGREDEQFF. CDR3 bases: TGTGCCAGTGGTATATTGGGGCGGGAGGATGAGCAGTTCTTC.

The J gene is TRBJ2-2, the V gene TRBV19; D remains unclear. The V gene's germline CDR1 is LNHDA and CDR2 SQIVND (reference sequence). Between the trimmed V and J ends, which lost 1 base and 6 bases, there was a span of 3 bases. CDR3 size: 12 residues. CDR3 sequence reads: CASSIAAGELFF. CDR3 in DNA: TGTGCCAGTAGTATAGCGGCCGGGGAGCTGTTTTTT.

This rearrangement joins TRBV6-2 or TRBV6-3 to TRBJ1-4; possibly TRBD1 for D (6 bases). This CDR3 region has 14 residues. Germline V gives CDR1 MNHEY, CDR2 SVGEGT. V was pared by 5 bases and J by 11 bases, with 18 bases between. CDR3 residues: CASSEARGGIKLFF. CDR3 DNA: TGTGCCAGCAGTGAAGCTAGAGGGGGGATTAAACTGTTTTTT.

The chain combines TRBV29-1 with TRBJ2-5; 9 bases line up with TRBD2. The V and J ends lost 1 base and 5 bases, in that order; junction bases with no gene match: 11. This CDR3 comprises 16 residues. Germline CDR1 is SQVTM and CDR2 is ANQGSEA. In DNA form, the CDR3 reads TGCAGCGTTGAAGTCGGCGGGAGGGCCTGGAGGGAGACCCAGTACTTC. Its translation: CSVEVGGRAWRETQYF.

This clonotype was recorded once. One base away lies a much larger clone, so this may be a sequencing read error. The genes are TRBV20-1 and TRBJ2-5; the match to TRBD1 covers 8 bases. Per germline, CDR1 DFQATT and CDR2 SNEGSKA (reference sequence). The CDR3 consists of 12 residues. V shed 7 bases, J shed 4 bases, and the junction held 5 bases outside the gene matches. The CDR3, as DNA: TGCAGTGAACGACAGGGGAGAGAGACCCAGTACTTC. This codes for CSERQGRETQYF.